Listed below are T cell receptor beta chains from one sample, sequenced in a study of OX40 agonist ivuxolimab in advanced cancers. Here immunoSEQ multiplex PCR was the method, and the copy in TCRdb shows in-frame clones only, minus some. Among more than 85,000 clones listed, 90% were seen once. The starting material was CD4+ or CD8+ T cells sorted from blood, obtained in a trial of the OX40 agonist ivuxolimab. The receptors come from an adult with an advanced solid tumor such as melanoma, head and neck, liver or kidney cancer. Both conserved end residues are trimmed from each CDR3. A D gene is named only where the DNA matches it firmly.

CDR3,D,V
ASSDPRTGETNEQF,TRBD1,TRBV25-1
ASSLVTGRVREQY,.,TRBV5-1
AWSTGWGGENIQY,.,TRBV30
SVSQGAVGQPQH,TRBD1,TRBV29-1
SVSEGGTDTQY,.,TRBV29-1
ASSKDRRQGAEDYGYT,.,TRBV21-1
ASRIYQKETQY,.,TRBV11-3
ASSRGLAGLSYEQY,TRBD2,TRBV9
ASSLGLAGGWTDTQY,TRBD2,TRBV28
ASSARGTSGIDEQF,TRBD2,TRBV11-3
ASSIGTAQETQY,TRBD1,TRBV9
ASSFNPGQGIYNEQF,TRBD1,TRBV7-2
ASSPRTAFNQPQH,.,TRBV7-6
ASSLTGEVGAGGYT,TRBD1,TRBV7-6
SARGRNEQF,.,TRBV20-1
ASSVQLWGQGQFSGANVLT,.,TRBV21-1
IVGSGRGEQF,.,TRBV29-1
ATSTVGYEQY,.,TRBV15
ASSLGLDNEQF,.,TRBV5-1
ASRIPDSYNEQF,.,TRBV19
SVGDLAGGRTQY,TRBD2,TRBV29-1
ASSPPIYTLQGSGANVLT,.,TRBV9
ASSRGLGRDEQY,.,TRBV5-6
ASSLLTSWAGDYEQY,.,TRBV28
ASSAGEGTEAF,.,TRBV6-4
ASNPFAGGFNYGYT,.,TRBV28
ASSFSAGGVQPQH,TRBD1,TRBV7-9
ASSRTSGETQY,TRBD2,TRBV7-9
ASSQDGGEGTDTQY,TRBD2,TRBV4-2
ASSGMGRVSSGSSPYEQY,TRBD2,TRBV5-4
ASSEALGRDYEQY,.,TRBV6-1
ASSIGPGVNTEAF,.,TRBV19
ASSVGLTGNSGANVLT,TRBD1,TRBV11-2
SVGRASGPADEQF,.,TRBV29-1
ASSIDTDRVPEAF,.,TRBV19
AISGQGNEKLF,TRBD1,TRBV10-3
ASSSRAGGPVEQF,TRBD2,TRBV6-5
ASRGSGGSSYEQY,TRBD2,TRBV27
ASSPITGAVVGELF,TRBD1,TRBV6-6
ASTIGTTNYGYT,.,TRBV28
ASSRTGVYEQY,TRBD1,TRBV6-1
ASSYSEAGELF,.,TRBV7-3
ATSRTENTEAF,.,TRBV6-1
ASTESRQSLNTEAF,.,TRBV19
ASSLRLATDTQY,.,TRBV7-2
ASASGLAGEVYEQY,TRBD2,TRBV5-4
SVGFTSGSYNEQF,TRBD2,TRBV29-1
ASSLEVSGANVLT,.,TRBV5-1
ASSRPGLAGDTQY,TRBD2,TRBV5-1
ASSVASSGSTIQY,TRBD2,TRBV9
AWKRLDALTSGNTIY,.,TRBV30
ASNRGRSTGELF,TRBD2,TRBV19
ASSLSIAGLNTGELF,TRBD2,TRBV7-3
ASSYSRQGSSYEQY,TRBD1,TRBV6-6
ASSQDRYNEQF,.,TRBV14
ASTLTGQYNGYT,.,TRBV7-2
ASSQSFGGWCQPQH,.,TRBV23-1